This T cell receptor (beta chain) is drawn from a study of graft-versus-host responses after intestinal transplantation. Germline loops: CDR1 MNHEY, CDR2 SVGAGI. Deletions cut 6 bases from V and 5 bases from J, with 17 bases between. The CDR3 contains 15 residues. Sequencing used immunoSEQ multiplex PCR; TCRdb keeps in-frame clones, though not all of them. The table shows around 50,000 clones, with 89% occurring only once. In the case of this clone: Its antigen remains unknown.

The sequenced sample was unstimulated CD4+ T cells sorted from spleen or lymph node cells, obtained before transplant. The chain couples TRBV6-5 to TRBJ1-5; D is unresolved. This TCR was recovered from a human donor who was the organ donor for an intestinal transplant. CDR3 region: CASSPGNVGHQPQHF. The CDR3 DNA reads as TGTGCCAGCAGCCCCGGGAATGTAGGGCATCAGCCCCAGCATTTT.